The 21 T cell receptor beta chains below come from one sample, sequenced in a study of T-cell reconstitution after alpha-beta-depleted transplantation in children. Unique molecular identifiers were incorporated during preparation of the TCRbeta library. TCRdb recomputed calls from the PCR reads with MiXCR, one row per CDR3 protein. The table has about 490,000 distinct CDR3 sequences, roughly a tenth seen once. Sequenced material: PBMCs, taken before TCRalphabeta/CD19-depleted stem cell transplant. The receptor source for this set is a child aged 2 to 9 with inherited bone marrow failure, due to receive a stem cell transplant.

This clonotype turned up a few times. The rearrangement links TRBV20-1 to TRBJ2-5; weak D call: TRBD1 (5 bases). The CDR3 spans 14 residues. Deletions cut 5 bases from V and 3 bases from J, with 16 bases between. Germline V gene data show CDR1 as DFQATT and CDR2 as SNEGSKA (reference sequence). CDR3 sequence: CSADYWGTKETQYF. The CDR3 DNA follows: TGCAGTGCTGATTACTGGGGCACAAAAGAGACCCAGTACTTC.

This clonotype was picked up many times. CDR3 sequence (DNA): TGCAGTGCTAGAGATCCCGCTAGCTCTGGTAACATTCAGTACTTC. The encoded protein is CSARDPASSGNIQYF. V and J are TRBV20-1 and TRBJ2-4, with a tentative D call TRBD2 (5 bases). V dropped 0 bases and J dropped 7 bases, with 16 bases sitting between them. The CDR3 extends over 15 amino acids. Germline CDR1 is DFQATT and CDR2 is SNEGSKA (reference sequence).

This clonotype has at least ten counts. V and J are TRBV20-1 and TRBJ2-2; TRBD2 is a possible D gene (6 bases). Germline loops: CDR1 DFQATT, CDR2 SNEGSKA (reference sequence). V was pared by 3 bases and J by 6 bases, with 17 bases between. This CDR3 is built from 15 residues. The CDR3 spells CSARLFREVPGELFF. DNA of the CDR3: TGCAGTGCTAGGCTATTCAGGGAGGTTCCCGGGGAGCTGTTTTTT.

V is TRBV28 and J is TRBJ2-5; 10 bases map to TRBD2. The CDR3 totals 22 residues. V lost 3 bases and J lost 4; bases outside the gene matches: 26. Germline CDR1 is MDHEN and CDR2 is SYDVKM. CDR3 DNA: TGTGCCAGCAGTTTTGGGGAGGTACCCTCAGACGGAGCGGGAGGGATCCCAGAGACCCAGTACTTC. As protein: CASSFGEVPSDGAGGIPETQYF.

This clonotype was counted a few times. The gene calls are TRBV5-5 and TRBJ2-7; D call uncertain. Per the germline V gene, CDR1 is SGHKS and CDR2 is YYEKEE (reference sequence). This CDR3 has 14 amino acids. V shed 4 bases and J shed 3 bases, with 14 bases lying between them. The CDR3 coding sequence is TGTGCCAGCAGCAAGGTCAGAGGTTACTACGAGCAGTACTTC. It yields the protein CASSKVRGYYEQYF.

This clonotype was seen only a few times. This sequence joins TRBV28 and TRBJ2-7; D possibly corresponds to TRBD2 (5 bases). Germline assignment: CDR1 MDHEN and CDR2 SYDVKM. V lost 3 bases and J lost 3, with 12 bases in between. This CDR3 has 14 amino acids. Here the CDR3 DNA reads TGTGCCAGCAGTTTCAGCGCGGGCCTCTACGAGCAGTACTTC. Residues: CASSFSAGLYEQYF.

This clonotype was observed many times. The V call is TRBV29-1, the J call TRBJ2-7, with no clear D. Germline CDR1 is SQVTM and CDR2 is ANQGSEA. Trimming removed 4 bases from V and 2 bases from J, with 6 bases in between. The CDR3 consists of 11 residues. The CDR3 DNA reads TGCAGCGTTGCTTGGCCCTACGAGCAGTACTTC. Translating it yields CSVAWPYEQYF.

Notes on this clonotype: A much larger clonotype is one base distant, so this may be a read error. The genes are TRBV3-1 and TRBJ2-3; 7 bases match TRBD2. The germline gives CDR1 LGHDT, CDR2 YNNKEL (reference sequence). There are 16 residues in the CDR3. CDR3 coding DNA: TGTTCCAGCAGCCGCCGACTAGCAGAAAGCACAGATACGCAGTATTTT. This gives the protein CSSSRRLAESTDTQYF.

The chain combines TRBV27 with TRBJ1-1, with 7 nucleotides matching TRBD1. Trimming took 4 bases from V and 1 from J; bases not matched to a gene: 3. CDR1 is MNHEY, CDR2 SMNVEV, per germline (reference sequence). The CDR3 runs to 14 residues. The CDR3 here is CASSYAGGNTEAFF. In DNA form, the CDR3 reads TGTGCCAGCAGTTACGCAGGGGGGAACACTGAAGCTTTCTTT.

There are many counts of this clonotype. The chain couples TRBV12-3 or TRBV12-4 to TRBJ2-7, with 9 positions matching TRBD1. This CDR3 spans 13 amino acids. V was clipped by 4 bases and J by 7 bases; unmatched bases: 5. CDR3 bases: TGTGCCAGCAGTTACGGGACAGGGTGGGAGCAGTACTTC. This gives the protein CASSYGTGWEQYF.

Ten or more counts support this clonotype. The rearrangement joins TRBV4-3 to TRBJ2-1; tentative D call: TRBD2 (6 bases). The V and J ends lost 0 bases and 7 bases respectively, with 10 bases between them. Germline V gene lookup returns CDR1 LGHNA and CDR2 YSLEER. This CDR3 is 14 amino acids long. The CDR3 nucleotides are TGCGCCAGCAGCCAAGATCTTGGGAGGAATGAGCAGTTCTTC. Residues: CASSQDLGRNEQFF.

The rearrangement joins TRBV29-1 to TRBJ2-7; TRBD1 might be the D (6 bases). The CDR3 length is 13 residues. The V end lost 4 bases, the J end lost 5 bases, and 15 bases lay between the germline ends. Germline lookup yields CDR1 SQVTM and CDR2 ANQGSEA. Written as DNA, the CDR3 is TGCAGCGTTGGGTGGAACAGGGAGCACGAGCAGTACTTC. Translation gives CSVGWNREHEQYF.

As to this clonotype: A much more abundant neighbour one base away suggests this may be a read error. The rearrangement uses TRBV4-3 and TRBJ2-2; D is perhaps TRBD1 or TRBD2 (6 bases each). Germline CDR1 and CDR2: LGHNA and YSLEER. This CDR3 region has 16 residues. The CDR3 loop reads CASSPLGGKNTGDLFF. The CDR3, as DNA: TGCGCCAGCAGCCCATTAGGGGGGAAAAATACCGGGGACCTGTTTTTT.

This clonotype was seen many times. This rearrangement joins TRBV20-1 to TRBJ2-1; 7 bases line up with TRBD2. The germline V gene encodes CDR1 DFQATT and CDR2 SNEGSKA (reference sequence). V lost 6 bases to trimming and J lost 5 bases; unmatched junction nucleotides: 10. The CDR3 is 14 residues long. The CDR3 DNA is TGCAGTGCCACCCGGCGGGAGTGGAACAATGAGCAGTTCTTC. Its translation is CSATRREWNNEQFF.

The V gene is TRBV28, the J gene TRBJ2-7; tentative D call: TRBD1 (6 bases). CDR3 length: 12 residues. The germline gives CDR1 MDHEN, CDR2 SYDVKM. V was clipped by 5 bases and J by 4 bases, with 9 bases between them. CDR3 in amino acids: CASSGQFYEQYF. As DNA, the CDR3 is TGTGCCAGCAGTGGACAGTTTTACGAGCAGTACTTC.

This clonotype has only a few counts. The chain is built from TRBV21-1 and TRBJ2-7; the table's D call, TRBD2, has no DNA check behind it. TRBV21-1 is assigned pseudogene status. The length of the CDR3 is 18 residues. CDR3 residues: CASSNRGLAGPSSYEQYF. DNA for the CDR3: TGTGCCAGCAGCAACCGGGGACTAGCGGGACCGAGCTCCTACGAGCAGTACTTC.

This clonotype appeared many times. V usage is TRBV20-1 and J usage is TRBJ2-1; TRBD2 matches 13 bases. CDR1 and CDR2 from the germline V gene are DFQATT and SNEGSKA (reference sequence). V trimming: 5 bases; J trimming: 15 bases; junction bases outside the gene matches: 4. The length of the CDR3 is 11 residues. The CDR3 nucleotides are TGCAGTGCTTCCCGGACTAGCGGGGGGTTCTTC. It translates to CSASRTSGGFF.

V usage is TRBV7-9 and J usage is TRBJ2-1, with 8 bases lining up with TRBD2. CDR1 is SEHNR, CDR2 FQNEAQ, per germline (reference sequence). The CDR3 has 16 amino acids. V lost 1 base to trimming and J lost 3 bases; unmatched junction nucleotides: 5. CDR3 sequence: CASSLELGTSYNEQFF. CDR3 nucleotides: TGTGCCAGCAGCTTAGAGCTCGGGACTAGCTACAATGAGCAGTTCTTC.

This chain joins TRBV28 and TRBJ2-7; 10 nucleotides line up with TRBD1. The CDR3 has 17 residues. After removal of 1 base from V and 1 base from J, the junction contained 7 bases not matched to a gene. Germline V CDR1 and CDR2: MDHEN, SYDVKM. CDR3 in amino acids: CASSLFLDRGPSYEQYF. CDR3 DNA sequence: TGTGCCAGCAGTTTATTTCTCGACAGGGGGCCATCCTACGAGCAGTACTTC.

This clonotype appeared a few times. The chain recombines TRBV7-2 with TRBJ2-5, with D perhaps TRBD1 (7 bases). With 3 bases removed from V and 4 bases from J, the gap between germline ends came to 18 bases. The CDR3 sequence is 16 residues long. Per germline, CDR1 SGHTA and CDR2 FQGNSA. The CDR3 reads CASSFGGGGGGETQYF. The CDR3, as DNA: TGTGCCAGCAGCTTTGGTGGAGGGGGCGGTGGAGAGACCCAGTACTTC.

This clonotype has just a few counts. This chain joins TRBV20-1 and TRBJ2-1; the D is unclear. Between the trimmed V and J ends, which lost 0 bases and 7 bases, there was a span of 19 bases. CDR3 length: 16 residues. Germline values: CDR1 DFQATT, CDR2 SNEGSKA (reference sequence). This chain's CDR3 is CSARDPAGLPQNEQFF. The DNA of the CDR3 is TGCAGTGCTAGAGATCCAGCCGGCCTCCCACAAAATGAGCAGTTCTTC.